This T cell receptor beta chain was captured by sequencing in a study of cytomegalovirus exposure and HLA in healthy donors. Study in general: Roughly 180 million T cells yielded 100 million or so unique TCR beta sequences, as an earlier analysis found.

The primer mix had 60 Vbeta and 13 Jbeta primers. Assay: immunoSEQ multiplex PCR; the TCRdb copy retains only in-frame clones and omits some. The table lists 100,000 to 150,000 clones, 80% of them singletons. For this clone: Antigen unknown.

V gave up 2 bases and J gave up 1 base, with 18 bases separating them. Germline CDR1 and CDR2: WSHSY and SAAADI. CDR3 size: 18 residues. General study findings and limits: Further analysis was carried out later, and it showed several of the most significant clusters appearing linked to common viral pathogens. Many donors shared some public TCRs, even though most TCR sequences were rare. The study labeled 170 or so TCR beta chains cytomegalovirus-associated.

This receptor was taken from a middle-aged man in good health and CMV-seronegative. The chain employs TRBV10-2 and TRBJ1-5; possibly TRBD1 for D (5 bases). The material sequenced was PBMCs. CDR3 sequence (DNA): TGCGCCAGCAGTGAGCGGGGGGTAACGGTGGGAAGCAATCAGCCCCAGCATTTT. This encodes CASSERGVTVGSNQPQHF.